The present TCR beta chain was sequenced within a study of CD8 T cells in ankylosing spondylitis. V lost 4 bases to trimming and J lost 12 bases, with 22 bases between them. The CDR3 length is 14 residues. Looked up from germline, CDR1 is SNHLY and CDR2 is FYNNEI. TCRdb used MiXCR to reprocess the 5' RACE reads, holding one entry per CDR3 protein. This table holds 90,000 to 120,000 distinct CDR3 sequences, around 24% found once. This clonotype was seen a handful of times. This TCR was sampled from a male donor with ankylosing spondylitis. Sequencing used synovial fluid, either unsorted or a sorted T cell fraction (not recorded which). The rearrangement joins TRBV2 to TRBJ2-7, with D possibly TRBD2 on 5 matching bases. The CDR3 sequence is CASSARTQTLSWYF. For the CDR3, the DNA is TGTGCCAGCAGTGCAAGGACTCAAACCCTATCGTGGTACTTC.